In this sample, the clone carrying this T cell receptor beta chain turned up many times. Its antigen is undetermined. This entry comes from a study of tumor-infiltrating lymphocytes in primary liver carcinoma. Study results and limitations: Lower overlap was observed for tumor-adjacent and tumor-blood pairs relative to tumor region pairs.

In germline, CDR1 is SGHAT, CDR2 FQNNGV. The CDR3 is 15 residues long. Trimming pared 1 base from V and 2 bases from J, leaving 12 bases between. Out of unsorted whole blood came the blood RNA, and germline DNA was extracted as well. Total RNA amounting to 500 ng was the source from which TCR beta cDNA was made with a constant-region primer. What produced the TCR beta libraries was three nested multiplex PCR rounds using slightly modified ARM-PCR. Primers for the first two PCR rounds were TRBV1-TRBV30 forward primers and a C-beta reverse primer (approximately 10 cycles per round). TCRdb re-called the multiplex PCR reads with MiXCR, one entry per CDR3 protein. This table has about 320,000 distinct CDR3 sequences, more than 55% appearing once.

The source material was peripheral blood. This chain uses TRBV11-2 with TRBJ2-7, with D maybe TRBD2 (5 bases). This receptor was identified in a young woman with primary liver carcinoma and hepatitis B virus infection. DNA of the CDR3: TGTGCCAGCAGCTTAGCCCCCTCCGGGGCCTACGAGCAGTACTTC. This codes for CASSLAPSGAYEQYF.